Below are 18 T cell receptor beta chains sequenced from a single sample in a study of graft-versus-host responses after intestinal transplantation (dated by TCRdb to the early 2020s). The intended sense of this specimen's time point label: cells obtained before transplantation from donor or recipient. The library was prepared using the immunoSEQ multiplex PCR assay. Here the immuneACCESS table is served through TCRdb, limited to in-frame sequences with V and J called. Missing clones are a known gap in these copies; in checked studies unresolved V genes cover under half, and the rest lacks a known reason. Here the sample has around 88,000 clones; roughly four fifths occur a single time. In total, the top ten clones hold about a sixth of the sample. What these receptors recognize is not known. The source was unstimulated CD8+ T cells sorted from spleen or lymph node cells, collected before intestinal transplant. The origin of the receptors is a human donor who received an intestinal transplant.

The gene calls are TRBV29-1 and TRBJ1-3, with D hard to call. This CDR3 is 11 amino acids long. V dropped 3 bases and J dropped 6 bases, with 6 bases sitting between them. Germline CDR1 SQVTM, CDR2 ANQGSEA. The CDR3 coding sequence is TGCAGCGTTGATAGGCAAAACACCATATATTTT. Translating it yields CSVDRQNTIYF.

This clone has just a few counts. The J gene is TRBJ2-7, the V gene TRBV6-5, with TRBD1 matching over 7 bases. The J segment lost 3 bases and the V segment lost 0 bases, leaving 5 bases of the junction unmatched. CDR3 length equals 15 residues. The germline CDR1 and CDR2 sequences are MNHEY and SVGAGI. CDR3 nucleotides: TGTGCCAGCAGTTACTCTTGGACAGGAAGCTACGAGCAGTACTTC. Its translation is CASSYSWTGSYEQYF.

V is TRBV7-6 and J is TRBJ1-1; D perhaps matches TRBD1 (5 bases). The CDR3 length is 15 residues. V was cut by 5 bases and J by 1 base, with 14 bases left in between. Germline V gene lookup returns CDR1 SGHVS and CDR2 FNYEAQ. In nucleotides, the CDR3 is TGTGCCAGCAGCCCAGTTTCCAGGGAGAACACTGAAGCTTTCTTT. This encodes CASSPVSRENTEAFF.

The CDR3 DNA is TGTGCCAGCAGTTACACTGGACAGGGTTTCTACGAGCAGTACTTC. Protein sequence: CASSYTGQGFYEQYF. The genes are TRBV6-5 and TRBJ2-7; TRBD1 matches at 8 bases. The V gene end was trimmed by 2 bases and the J gene end by 3 bases; junction bases not matched to a gene: 6. Per germline, CDR1 MNHEY and CDR2 SVGAGI. The CDR3 is made up of 15 amino acids.

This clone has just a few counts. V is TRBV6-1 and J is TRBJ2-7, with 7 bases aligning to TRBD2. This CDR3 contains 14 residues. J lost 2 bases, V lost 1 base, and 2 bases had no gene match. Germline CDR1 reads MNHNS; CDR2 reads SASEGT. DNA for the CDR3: TGTGCCAGCAGTGAAGGGGCGGGGGCCTACGAGCAGTACTTC. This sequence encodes CASSEGAGAYEQYF.

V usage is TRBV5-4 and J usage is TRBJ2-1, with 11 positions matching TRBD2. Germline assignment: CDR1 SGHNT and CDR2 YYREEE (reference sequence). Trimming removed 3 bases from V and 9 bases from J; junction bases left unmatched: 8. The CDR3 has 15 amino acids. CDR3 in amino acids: CASSSLAGGLSEQFF. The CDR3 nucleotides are TGTGCCAGCAGCTCCTTAGCGGGGGGGCTCTCTGAGCAGTTCTTC.

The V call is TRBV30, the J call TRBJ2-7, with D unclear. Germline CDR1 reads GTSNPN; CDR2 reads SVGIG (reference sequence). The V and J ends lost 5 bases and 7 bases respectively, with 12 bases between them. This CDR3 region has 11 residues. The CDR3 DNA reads TGTGCCTGGGGCCCGAATTGGGAGCAGTACTTC. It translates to CAWGPNWEQYF.

This CDR3 reads CASSSWDSSYEQYF. DNA of the CDR3: TGTGCCAGCTCCTCCTGGGACAGCTCCTACGAGCAGTACTTC. The V gene is TRBV6-6, the J gene TRBJ2-7; 7 positions agree with TRBD1. Germline trimming cut 8 bases from V and 0 bases from J; bases unmatched to any gene: 7. There are 14 residues in the CDR3. CDR1 and CDR2 from the germline V gene are MNHNY and SVGAGI (reference sequence).

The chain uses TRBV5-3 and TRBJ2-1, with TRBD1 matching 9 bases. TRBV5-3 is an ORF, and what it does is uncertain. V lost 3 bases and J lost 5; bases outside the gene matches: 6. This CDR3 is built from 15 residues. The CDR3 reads CARSSGTGQDNEQFF. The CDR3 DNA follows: TGTGCCAGAAGCTCTGGGACAGGGCAGGACAATGAGCAGTTCTTC.

CDR3: CATSRAGSEDEQYF. The CDR3 DNA reads as TGTGCCACGTCACGGGCAGGGTCGGAGGACGAGCAGTACTTC. The J gene is TRBJ2-5, the V gene TRBV15; D might be TRBD1 or TRBD2, each matching 5 bases. The J call may be faulty, since TRBJ2-7 better matches the DNA end. This CDR3 is built from 14 residues. From germline, CDR1 is LNHNV and CDR2 YYDKDF (reference sequence).

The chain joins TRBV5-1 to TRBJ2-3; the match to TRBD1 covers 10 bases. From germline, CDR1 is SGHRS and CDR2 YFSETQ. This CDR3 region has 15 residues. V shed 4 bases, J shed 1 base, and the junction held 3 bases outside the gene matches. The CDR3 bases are TGCGCCAGCAGCAACGGGACAGGGGGCACAGATACGCAGTATTTT. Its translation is CASSNGTGGTDTQYF.

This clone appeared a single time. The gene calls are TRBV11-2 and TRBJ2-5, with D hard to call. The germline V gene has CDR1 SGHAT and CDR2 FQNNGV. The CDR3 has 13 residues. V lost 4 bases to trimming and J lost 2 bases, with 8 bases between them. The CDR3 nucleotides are TGTGCCAGCAGCTCCACAGATCAAGAGACCCAGTACTTC. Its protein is CASSSTDQETQYF.

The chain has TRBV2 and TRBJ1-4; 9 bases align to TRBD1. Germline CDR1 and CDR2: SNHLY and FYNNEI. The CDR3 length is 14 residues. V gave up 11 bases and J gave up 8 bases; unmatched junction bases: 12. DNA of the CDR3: TGTGCCGGTATCCAGGGACAGGGAAGAGAAAAACTGTTTTTT. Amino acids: CAGIQGQGREKLFF. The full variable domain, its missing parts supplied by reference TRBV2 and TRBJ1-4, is EPEVTQTPSHQVTQMGQEVILRCVPISNHLYFYWYRQILGQKVEFLVSFYNNEISEKSEIFDDQFSVERPDGSNFTLKIRSTKLEDSAMYFCAGIQGQGREKLFFGSGTQLSVL.

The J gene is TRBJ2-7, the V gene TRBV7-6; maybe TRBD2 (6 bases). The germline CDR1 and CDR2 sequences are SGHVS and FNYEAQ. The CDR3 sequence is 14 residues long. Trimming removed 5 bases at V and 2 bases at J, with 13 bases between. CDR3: CASSGSGLTYEQYF. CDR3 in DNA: TGTGCCAGCAGCGGTAGCGGACTCACCTACGAGCAGTACTTC.

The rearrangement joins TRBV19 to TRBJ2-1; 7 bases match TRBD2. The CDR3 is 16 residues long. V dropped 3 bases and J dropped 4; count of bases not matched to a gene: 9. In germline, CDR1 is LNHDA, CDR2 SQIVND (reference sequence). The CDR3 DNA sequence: TGTGCCAGTAGTATTACTAGCGTGAAAGGTTACAATGAGCAGTTCTTC. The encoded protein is CASSITSVKGYNEQFF.

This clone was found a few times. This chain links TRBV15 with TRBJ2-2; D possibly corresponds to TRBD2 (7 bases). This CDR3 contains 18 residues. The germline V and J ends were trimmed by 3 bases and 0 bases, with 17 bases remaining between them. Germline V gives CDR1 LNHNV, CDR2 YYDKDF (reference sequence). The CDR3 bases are TGTGCCACCAGCAGGGGAGGGGGACATATCGCGAACACCGGGGAGCTGTTTTTT. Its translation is CATSRGGGHIANTGELFF.

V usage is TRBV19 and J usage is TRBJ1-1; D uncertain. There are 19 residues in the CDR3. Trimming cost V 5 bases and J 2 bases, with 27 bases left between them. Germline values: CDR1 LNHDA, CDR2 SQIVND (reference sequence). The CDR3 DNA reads TGTGCCAGTAGTGTAATTAAGACCGAAGGCTTAGGGCTTAACACTGAAGCTTTCTTT. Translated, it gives CASSVIKTEGLGLNTEAFF. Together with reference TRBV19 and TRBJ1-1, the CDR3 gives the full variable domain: DGGITQSPKYLFRKEGQNVTLSCEQNLNHDAMYWYRQDPGQGLRLIYYSQIVNDFQKGDIAEGYSVSREKKESFPLTVTSAQKNPTAFYLCASSVIKTEGLGLNTEAFFGQGTRLTVV.

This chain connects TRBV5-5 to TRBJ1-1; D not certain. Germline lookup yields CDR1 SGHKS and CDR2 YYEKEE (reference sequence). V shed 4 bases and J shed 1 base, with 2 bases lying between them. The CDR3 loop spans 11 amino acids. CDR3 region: CASSANTEAFF. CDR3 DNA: TGTGCCAGCAGCGCGAACACTGAAGCTTTCTTT.